This T cell receptor beta chain was captured in a study of CD8+ T cells in alopecia areata. Study in general: Each of the treated patients was given oral tofacitinib, 5 to 10 mg twice daily, for moderate-to-severe alopecia areata. Severity of treated patients was scored by affected scalp percentage.

Treatment here: oral pan-JAK inhibitor, 5-10 mg twice daily. A few counts support this clone. Germline V gives CDR1 SGHRS, CDR2 YFSETQ. The V gene end was trimmed by 4 bases and the J gene end by 5 bases; junction bases not matched to a gene: 9. The length of the CDR3 is 15 residues. Extraction of RNA preceded its reverse transcription into cDNA, which served as the sequencing template. Measured with immunoSEQ multiplex PCR; TCRdb has only the in-frame clones, and not every one. The data show about 64,000 clones, about 45% seen once. The sequencing used CD8+ T cells sorted from blood, collected at approximately week 39, from a patient treated with tofacitinib. This chain links TRBV5-1 with TRBJ2-1; 7 bases align to TRBD2. This receptor was identified in a human donor with alopecia areata. DNA of the CDR3: TGCGCCAGCAGCGTTGGACTAGAATCGGACAATGAGCAGTTCTTC. Its protein product is CASSVGLESDNEQFF.